This TCR beta chain was recorded in a study of siplizumab effects on memory and regulatory T cells (dated by TCRdb to between 2018 and 2020). Notes on the research overall: The study examined how the anti-CD2 antibody siplizumab affects alloreactive T-cell subsets in allogeneic mixed lymphocyte reactions built from human PBMCs.

As for this clone: What this receptor recognizes is not known. Per-nucleotide qualities are absent, and no much larger clonotype sits a single base away.

TCRbeta CDR3 sequencing was performed on sorted unstimulated T cells and on proliferating T cells recovered from mixed lymphocyte reactions. Fresh whole blood from approximately 10 HLA-typed healthy donors was used to isolate PBMCs. To map where alloreactive clones came from, unstimulated CD4+ non-regulatory T cells were FACS-sorted. The library was obtained by the immunoSEQ multiplex PCR assay. Each sample had 85,000 to 100,000 TCR templates assayed by the deep sequencing platform. Genomic DNA extracted from sorted T cells was the material used for TCRbeta CDR3 sequencing. The paper's processing steps were these. The R programming language was used for the clonal analysis of the TCRbeta CDR3 data. Alloreactive CD4+ and CD8+ clones were identified by comparing unstimulated samples to CFSE-low samples taken after the reaction. Regulatory or non-regulatory origin of alloreactive CD4+ clones was assigned by matching sequences to the sorted unstimulated Treg and non-Treg repertoires. TCRdb's version of the immuneACCESS table is confined to in-frame rearrangements and falls short of the full clone set. An unresolved V gene accounts for under half of the shortfall where checked; the remainder is of unknown origin. Clone size and the V and J calls come from that table; the DNA yielded D and trimming. This sample holds fewer than 100,000 clones; 94% were observed only once. The top ten hold less than 0.4% of the sample.

Broader findings and caveats from the paper: Unstimulated naive T cells appeared more diverse than memory T cells, and naive cells seemed to contribute substantially to the alloresponse. Among mappable alloreactive CD4+ clones, an average Treg-derived fraction of about 69% was observed with siplizumab, compared with 26.9% in control reactions. Roughly 80-97% of proliferating CD4+ or CD8+ clones could not be assigned a naive or memory phenotype. Siplizumab significantly lowered the cumulative frequency of alloreactive sequences that could be traced to unstimulated CD4+ memory T cells. Because sequences below about 10^-5 frequency were poorly captured, only a minor fraction of alloreactive clones could be mapped to unstimulated subsets. Whether proliferating Tregs from siplizumab cultures actually had suppressive function was not functionally confirmed.

This clonotype was obtained from a human donor in good health. The source material was non-Treg CD4+ T cells sorted from blood. The cell subset or site label of this sample denotes: FACS-sorted unstimulated CD4+ non-regulatory T cells.

CDR3 loop: CASRRGVSSYNSPLHF. The DNA sequence follows: TGCGCCAGCCGGAGGGGCGTGAGCTCCTATAATTCACCCCTCCACTTT. The chain uses TRBV10-1 and TRBJ1-6; possibly the D gene is TRBD1, per 5 matching bases. Based on the germline V gene (reference sequence), the CDR1 and CDR2 sequences are WNHNN and SYGVQD. V loses 8 bases of germline sequence and J loses 0 bases, and the interval between the two ends is 14 bases. Inclusive of the bounding cysteine and phenylalanine, the CDR3 is 16 residues long. Only CDR3 DNA remains: 48 bases, in frame from the first base.